The following is a T cell receptor beta chain sequence with its context. The J segment lost 4 bases and the V segment lost 3 bases, leaving 7 bases of the junction unmatched. CDR1 MNHEY and CDR2 SMNVEV come from the germline V gene (reference sequence). The CDR3 loop spans 16 amino acids. This sample is part of a study of cytomegalovirus exposure and HLA in healthy donors. The PCR ran on 60 Vbeta and 13 Jbeta primers. Sequenced by immunoSEQ multiplex PCR; TCRdb stores in-frame clones only, minus some. Of 150,000 to 200,000 clones listed, around 88% were seen once; the top ten hold about 0.93%. This TCR was sampled from a woman aged 30 to 39 in good health and CMV-seronegative. The sequenced material came from PBMCs. The V gene is TRBV27, the J gene TRBJ2-2; TRBD1 matches 8 bases. CDR3 residues: CASSFGQGLPTGELFF. CDR3 DNA sequence: TGTGCCAGCAGTTTTGGACAGGGCCTTCCCACCGGGGAGCTGTTTTTT.